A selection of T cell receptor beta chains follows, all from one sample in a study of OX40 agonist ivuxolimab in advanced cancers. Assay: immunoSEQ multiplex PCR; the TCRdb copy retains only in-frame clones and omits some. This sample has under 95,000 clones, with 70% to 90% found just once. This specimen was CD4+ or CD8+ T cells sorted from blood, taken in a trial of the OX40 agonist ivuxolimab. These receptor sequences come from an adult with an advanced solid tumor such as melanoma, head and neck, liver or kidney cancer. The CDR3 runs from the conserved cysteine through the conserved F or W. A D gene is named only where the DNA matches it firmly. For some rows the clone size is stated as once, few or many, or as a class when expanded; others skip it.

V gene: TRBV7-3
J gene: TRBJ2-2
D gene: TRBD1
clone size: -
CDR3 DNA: TGTGCCAGCAGCCCAGAGGGGGCCAACACCGGGGAGCTGTTTTTT
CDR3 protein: CASSPEGANTGELFF

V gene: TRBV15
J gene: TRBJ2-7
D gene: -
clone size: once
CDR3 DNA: TGTGCCACCAGCAGAGATCATCCAGGGGCCAGCTCCTACGAGCAGTACTTC
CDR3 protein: CATSRDHPGASSYEQYF

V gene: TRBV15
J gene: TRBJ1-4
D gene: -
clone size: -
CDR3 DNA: TGTGCCACCAGCAGAGATCGAGATAAGGCAAAACTGTTTTTT
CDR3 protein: CATSRDRDKAKLFF

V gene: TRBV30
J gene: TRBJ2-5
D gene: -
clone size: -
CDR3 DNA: TGTGCCCTCGGAGGGGGGCCGGAGACCCAGTACTTC
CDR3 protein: CALGGGPETQYF

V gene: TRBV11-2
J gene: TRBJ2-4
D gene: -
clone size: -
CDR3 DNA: TGTGCCAGCAGCCCCACGCCGTCTCTAGCCAAAAACATTCAGTACTTC
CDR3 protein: CASSPTPSLAKNIQYF

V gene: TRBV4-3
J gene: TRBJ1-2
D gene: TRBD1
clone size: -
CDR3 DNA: TGCGCCAGCAGCCAGACCTACGGGACAGCTTATGGCTACACCTTC
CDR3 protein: CASSQTYGTAYGYTF

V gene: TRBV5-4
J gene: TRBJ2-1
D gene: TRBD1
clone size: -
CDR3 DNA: TGTGCCAGCAGCTCCGGGACAGGGGGTTACAATGAGCAGTTCTTC
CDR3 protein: CASSSGTGGYNEQFF

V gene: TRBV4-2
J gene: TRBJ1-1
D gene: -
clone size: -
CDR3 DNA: TGTGCCAGCAGCCAGGACGTCGGGACCCTATCCCGGGAGGCTTTCTTT
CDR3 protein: CASSQDVGTLSREAFF

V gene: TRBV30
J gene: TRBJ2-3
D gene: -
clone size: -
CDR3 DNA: TGTGCCTGGAGTGTTAGGGGGAGGGATACGCAGTATTTT
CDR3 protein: CAWSVRGRDTQYF

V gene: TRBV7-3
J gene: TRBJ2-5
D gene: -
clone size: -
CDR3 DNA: TGTGCCAGCAGCCCCGGGCATAAAGAGACCCAGTACTTC
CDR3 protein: CASSPGHKETQYF

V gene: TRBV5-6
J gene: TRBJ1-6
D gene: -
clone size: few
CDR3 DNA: TGTGCCAGCAGCTTTGGGGCGATGGATTCACCCCTCCACTTT
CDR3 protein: CASSFGAMDSPLHF

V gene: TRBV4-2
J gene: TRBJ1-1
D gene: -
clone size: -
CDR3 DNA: TGTGCCAGCAGCCAAGGGGGGTCCCTGAACACTGAAGCTTTCTTT
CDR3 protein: CASSQGGSLNTEAFF

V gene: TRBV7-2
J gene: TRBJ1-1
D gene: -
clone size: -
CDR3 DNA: TGTGCCAGCAGCATTAGACGGGGGGGAGACACTGAAGCTTTCTTT
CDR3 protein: CASSIRRGGDTEAFF

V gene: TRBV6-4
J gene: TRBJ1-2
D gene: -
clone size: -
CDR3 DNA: TGTGCCAGCAGTGACTCGGCCGGGACCTGGGATGGCTACACCTTC
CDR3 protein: CASSDSAGTWDGYTF

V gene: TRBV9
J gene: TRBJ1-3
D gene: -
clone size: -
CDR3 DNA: TGTGCCAGCAGCCCTCGGACAAGTAGCTCTGGAAACACCATATATTTT
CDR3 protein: CASSPRTSSSGNTIYF

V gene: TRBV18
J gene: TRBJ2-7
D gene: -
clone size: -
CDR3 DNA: TGTGCCAGCTCACCAATCGGCGGCAACCCGGGCAACGAGCAGTACTTC
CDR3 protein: CASSPIGGNPGNEQYF

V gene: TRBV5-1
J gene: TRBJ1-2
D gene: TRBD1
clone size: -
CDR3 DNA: TGCGCCAGCAGCATAGGCGCGGGACAGCCAAACTATGGCTACACCTTC
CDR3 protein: CASSIGAGQPNYGYTF

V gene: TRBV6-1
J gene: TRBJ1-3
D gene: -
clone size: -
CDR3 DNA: TGTGCCAGCAATTTCGCCTCTGGAAACACCATATATTTT
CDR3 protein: CASNFASGNTIYF

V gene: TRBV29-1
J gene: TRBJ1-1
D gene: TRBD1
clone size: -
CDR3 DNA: TGCAGCGTTCGAATAAGGGACAGGTCCTACACTGAAGCTTTCTTT
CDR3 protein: CSVRIRDRSYTEAFF

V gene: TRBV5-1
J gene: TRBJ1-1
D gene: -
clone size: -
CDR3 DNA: TGCGCCAGCAGCTTCAGGGCCAGGGACACTGAAGCTTTCTTT
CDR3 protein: CASSFRARDTEAFF

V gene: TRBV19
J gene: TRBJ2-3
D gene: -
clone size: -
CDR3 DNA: TGTGCCAGTCAGCCGGGGGCGAACACAGATACGCAGTATTTT
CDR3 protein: CASQPGANTDTQYF

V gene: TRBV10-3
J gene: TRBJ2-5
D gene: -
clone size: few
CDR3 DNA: TGTGCCATCAGTGAGCGGGGGGCGCAAGAGACCCAGTACTTC
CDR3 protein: CAISERGAQETQYF

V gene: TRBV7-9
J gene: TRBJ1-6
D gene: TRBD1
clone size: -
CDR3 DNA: TGTGCCAGCAGGTCTAGACAGGGGGTGGATTCACCCCTCCACTTT
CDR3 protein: CASRSRQGVDSPLHF

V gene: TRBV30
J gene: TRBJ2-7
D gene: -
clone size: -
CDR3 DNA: TGTGCCTGGGGCCCAGACTGGGGGTCGTACGAGCAGTACTTC
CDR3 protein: CAWGPDWGSYEQYF

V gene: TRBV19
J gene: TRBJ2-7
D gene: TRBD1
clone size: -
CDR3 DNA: TGTGCCAGTAGCCGGGACAGGGGAAACTACGAGCAGTACTTC
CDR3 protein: CASSRDRGNYEQYF

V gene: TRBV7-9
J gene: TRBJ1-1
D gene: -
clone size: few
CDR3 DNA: TGTGCCAGCAGCAACCTCGGGGGGCTGGGGACTGAAGCTTTCTTT
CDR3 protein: CASSNLGGLGTEAFF

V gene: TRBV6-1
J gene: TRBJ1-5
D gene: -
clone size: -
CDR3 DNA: TGTGCCAGCAGTGTCCCCCCTCAGCCCCAGCATTTT
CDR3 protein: CASSVPPQPQHF

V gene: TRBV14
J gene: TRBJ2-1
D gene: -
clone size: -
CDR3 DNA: TGTGCCAGCAGCCCCCGGACAGTTTACAATGAGCAGTTCTTC
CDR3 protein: CASSPRTVYNEQFF

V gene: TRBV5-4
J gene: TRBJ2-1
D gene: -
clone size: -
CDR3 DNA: TGTGCCAGCAGCTTGGCGGGGGCCCTGCGGGGCAATGAGCAGTTCTTC
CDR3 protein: CASSLAGALRGNEQFF

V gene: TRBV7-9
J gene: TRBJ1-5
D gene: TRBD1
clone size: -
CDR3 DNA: TGTGCCAGCAGCTCCACCGGGACAGCGAATCAGCCCCAGCATTTT
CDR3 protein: CASSSTGTANQPQHF

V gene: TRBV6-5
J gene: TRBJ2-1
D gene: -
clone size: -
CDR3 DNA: TGTGCCAGCAGTTACGTCGGGCAGGGTCCGTTCTTC
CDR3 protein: CASSYVGQGPFF

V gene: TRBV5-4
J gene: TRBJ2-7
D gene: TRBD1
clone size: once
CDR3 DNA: TGTGCCAGCAGCTCTCCGACAGGGACCTACGAGCAGTACTTC
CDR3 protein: CASSSPTGTYEQYF

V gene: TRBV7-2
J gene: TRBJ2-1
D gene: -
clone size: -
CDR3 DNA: TGTGCCAGCAGCTTATCCCAAAGCTCCTACAATGAGCAGTTCTTC
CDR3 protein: CASSLSQSSYNEQFF

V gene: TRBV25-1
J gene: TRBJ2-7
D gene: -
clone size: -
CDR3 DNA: TGTGCCAGTTTGGGCTACGAGCAGTACTTC
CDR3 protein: CASLGYEQYF

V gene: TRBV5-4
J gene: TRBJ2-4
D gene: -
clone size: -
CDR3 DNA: TGTGCCAGCAGCTCACTTAGCGGAAACATTCAGTACTTC
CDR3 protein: CASSSLSGNIQYF

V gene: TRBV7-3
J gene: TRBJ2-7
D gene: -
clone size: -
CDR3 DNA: TGTGCCAGCAGCTTAAAGGTGGGAGACAACGAGCAGTACTTC
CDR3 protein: CASSLKVGDNEQYF

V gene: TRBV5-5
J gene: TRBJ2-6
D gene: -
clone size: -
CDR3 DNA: TGTGCCAGCAGCTTGGTATTATCAAGCAGCTCTGGGGCCAACGTCCTGACTTTC
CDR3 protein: CASSLVLSSSSGANVLTF

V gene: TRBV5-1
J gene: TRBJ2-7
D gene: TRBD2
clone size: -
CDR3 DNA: TGCGCCAGCAGCCAACCGGGACTATCCTACGAGCAGTACTTC
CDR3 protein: CASSQPGLSYEQYF

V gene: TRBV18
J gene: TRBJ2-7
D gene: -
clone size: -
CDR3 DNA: TGTGCCAGCTCACCACCGGGGGCGGGGATCTACGAGCAGTACTTC
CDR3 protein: CASSPPGAGIYEQYF

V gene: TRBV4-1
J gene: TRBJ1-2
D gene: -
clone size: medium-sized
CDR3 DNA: TGCGCCAGCAGCCCCTTGGGGGCACATATCACCTTC
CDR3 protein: CASSPLGAHITF

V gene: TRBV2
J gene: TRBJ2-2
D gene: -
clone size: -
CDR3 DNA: TGTGCCAGCAGTGAACGGAGGGTAGGGCTGTTTTTT
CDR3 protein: CASSERRVGLFF

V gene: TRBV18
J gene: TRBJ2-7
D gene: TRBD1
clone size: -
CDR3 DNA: TGTGCCAGCTCACCGCAGGGGGCGCAGGGCTACGAGCAGTACTTC
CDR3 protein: CASSPQGAQGYEQYF

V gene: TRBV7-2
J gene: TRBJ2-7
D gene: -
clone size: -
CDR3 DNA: TGTGCCAGCAGCTTAGCGGGGGCGGAGGTGGGCTACGAGCAGTACTTC
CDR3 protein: CASSLAGAEVGYEQYF

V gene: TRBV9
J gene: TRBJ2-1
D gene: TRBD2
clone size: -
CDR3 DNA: TGTGCCAGCAGCCCCCATCGCGGGGGATCGAACAATGAGCAGTTCTTC
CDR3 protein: CASSPHRGGSNNEQFF

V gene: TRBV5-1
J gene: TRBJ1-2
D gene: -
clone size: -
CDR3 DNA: TGCGCCAGCAGCCCCGGACTTACTAACTATGGCTACACCTTC
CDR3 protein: CASSPGLTNYGYTF

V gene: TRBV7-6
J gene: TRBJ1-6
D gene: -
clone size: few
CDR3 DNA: TGTGCCAGCAGCACTCAAGGACAGCATAGCTCCTATAATTCACCCCTCCACTTT
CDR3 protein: CASSTQGQHSSYNSPLHF

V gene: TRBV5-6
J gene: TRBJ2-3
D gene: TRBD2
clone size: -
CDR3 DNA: TGTGCCAGCAGCTTGGTTGGACTAGCGGCTGATACGCAGTATTTT
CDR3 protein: CASSLVGLAADTQYF

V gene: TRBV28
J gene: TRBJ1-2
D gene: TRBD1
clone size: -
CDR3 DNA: TGTGCCAGCAGTTACTCAGGGGGAAGAAGGTATGGCTACACCTTC
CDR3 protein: CASSYSGGRRYGYTF

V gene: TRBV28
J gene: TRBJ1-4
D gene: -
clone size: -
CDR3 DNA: TGTGCCAGCGGACGGCTAAATGAAAAACTGTTTTTT
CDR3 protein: CASGRLNEKLFF

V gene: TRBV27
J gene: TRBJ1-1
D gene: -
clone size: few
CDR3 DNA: TGTGCCAGCACCTCCTGGGCGGGGACCACTGAAGCTTTCTTT
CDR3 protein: CASTSWAGTTEAFF

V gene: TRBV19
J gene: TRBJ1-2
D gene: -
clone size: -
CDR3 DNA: TGTGCCAGTAGTATCGCCCCCCCGGGGCTGCTGGGCTACACCTTC
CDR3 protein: CASSIAPPGLLGYTF

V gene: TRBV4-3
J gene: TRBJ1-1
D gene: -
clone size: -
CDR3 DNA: TGCGCCAGCAGCTTTCTCACCAACACTGAAGCTTTCTTT
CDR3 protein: CASSFLTNTEAFF

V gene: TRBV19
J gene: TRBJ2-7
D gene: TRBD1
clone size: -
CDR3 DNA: TGTGCCAGTAGTACGCTGGCGGGACAGGGTATTCCCTACGAGCAGTACTTC
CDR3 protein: CASSTLAGQGIPYEQYF

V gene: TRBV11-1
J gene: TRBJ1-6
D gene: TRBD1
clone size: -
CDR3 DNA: TGTGCCAGCAGCCTGAAGACAGGGGCAAATTCACCCCTCCACTTT
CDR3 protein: CASSLKTGANSPLHF

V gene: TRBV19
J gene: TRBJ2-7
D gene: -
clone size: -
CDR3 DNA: TGTGCCAGTAGTCTCCGGGCCAGAGATTACGAGCAGTACTTC
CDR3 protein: CASSLRARDYEQYF

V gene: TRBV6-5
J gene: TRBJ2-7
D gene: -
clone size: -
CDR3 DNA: TGTGCCAGCAGAGCAGGGGTGTCCTACGAGCAGTACTTC
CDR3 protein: CASRAGVSYEQYF

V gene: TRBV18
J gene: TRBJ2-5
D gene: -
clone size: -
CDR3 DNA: TGTGCCAGCTCACCAAGGTTTCCAGAGACCCAGTACTTC
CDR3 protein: CASSPRFPETQYF

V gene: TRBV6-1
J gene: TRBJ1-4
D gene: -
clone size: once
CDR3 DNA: TGTGCCACCCTGACACGGAAGAATGAAAAACTGTTTTTT
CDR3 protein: CATLTRKNEKLFF